The 5 T cell receptor beta chains below come from one sample, sequenced in a study of blood T cell repertoires in COVID-19. Libraries were prepared by immunoSEQ multiplex PCR; TCRdb keeps only in-frame clonotypes and omits some of them. The data contain roughly 280,000 clones, roughly nine tenths of them seen just once; the ten biggest clones take up under 3.5%. Sequenced: PBMCs or T cells enriched from blood (not recorded which). The receptors were sampled from a woman in her forties or fifties who had recovered from COVID-19.

The chain recombines TRBV28 with TRBJ1-5, with 8 positions matching TRBD1. CDR1 is MDHEN and CDR2 is SYDVKM in the germline V gene. Unmatched junction bases numbered 4, after V lost 4 bases and J lost 5 bases. The CDR3 is made up of 14 amino acids. The CDR3 is CASSSGGGYQPQHF. CDR3 DNA sequence: TGTGCCAGCAGTTCAGGGGGCGGGTATCAGCCCCAGCATTTT. The full variable domain, its missing parts supplied by reference TRBV28 and TRBJ1-5, is DVKVTQSSRYLVKRTGEKVFLECVQDMDHENMFWYRQDPGLGLRLIYFSYDVKMKEKGDIPEGYSVSREKKERFSLILESASTNQTSMYLCASSSGGGYQPQHFGDGTRLSIL.

The chain joins TRBV28 to TRBJ1-2; the match to TRBD1 covers 7 bases. Germline lookup yields CDR1 MDHEN and CDR2 SYDVKM. V gave up 3 bases and J gave up 1 base; unmatched junction bases: 2. This CDR3 spans 14 amino acids. The chain's CDR3 is CASSFAGGNYGYTF. As DNA, the CDR3 is TGTGCCAGCAGTTTCGCAGGGGGTAACTATGGCTACACCTTC.

The V gene is TRBV29-1, the J gene TRBJ1-5, with 7 positions matching TRBD1. Trimming cost V 6 bases and J 4 bases; bases outside gene matches: 9. This CDR3 region has 14 residues. Germline CDR1 is SQVTM and CDR2 is ANQGSEA. Written as DNA, the CDR3 is TGCAGCGTGGGAGACAGGGTGGGTAATCAGCCCCAGCATTTT. This sequence encodes CSVGDRVGNQPQHF.

DNA for the CDR3: TGTGCCAGCAGTGACGGGATCCGCTCCTACAATGAGCAGTTCTTC. Protein sequence: CASSDGIRSYNEQFF. V gene TRBV6-1 combines with J gene TRBJ2-1; TRBD2 is a possible D gene (5 bases). Deletions cut 3 bases from V and 0 bases from J, with 9 bases between. Germline V lookup: CDR1 MNHNS, CDR2 SASEGT. The CDR3 is made up of 15 amino acids.

This clone was recorded once. The rearrangement joins TRBV27 to TRBJ2-6; D uncertain. Trimming removed 5 bases at V and 4 bases at J, with 9 bases between. Looked up from germline, CDR1 is MNHEY and CDR2 is SMNVEV (reference sequence). The CDR3 sequence is 14 residues long. Written as DNA, the CDR3 is TGTGCCAGCAGTACCTATTCCGGGGCCAACGTCCTGACTTTC. Protein: CASSTYSGANVLTF.